This T cell receptor beta chain was found in a study of cytomegalovirus exposure and HLA in healthy donors. The CDR3 spans 18 residues. Germline loops: CDR1 LGHNA, CDR2 YNFKEQ. V lost 0 bases and J lost 5; bases outside the gene matches: 14. PCR primers comprised 60 Vbeta and 13 Jbeta primers. Profiling relied on immunoSEQ multiplex PCR, and the TCRdb table lists in-frame clones only, not all of them. Of about 110,000 clones in the sample, about two thirds are singletons; the top ten hold roughly 5.5%. The sequencing input was PBMCs. The J gene is TRBJ1-2, the V gene TRBV4-2, with TRBD1 identical over 8 bases. This receptor was obtained from a woman in her 70s in good health and CMV-seropositive. The CDR3 spells CASSQERSWAGGLYGYTF. The CDR3 DNA follows: TGTGCCAGCAGCCAAGAGCGCAGTTGGGCAGGGGGCCTTTATGGCTACACCTTC.